This record covers a single TCR beta chain. Sequenced by immunoSEQ multiplex PCR; TCRdb stores in-frame clones only, minus some. This table holds roughly 330,000 clones, approximately 87% found once. The data were obtained in a study of blood T cell repertoires in COVID-19. Study context: In each case, the material was cDNA or gDNA derived from T cells, B-cell-depleted T cells, or PBMCs.

Residents of about two dozen US areas, aged roughly 18 to 95 years, made up the participants. Cohort allocation depended upon clinical history that participants reported. The J segment lost 6 bases and the V segment lost 4 bases, leaving 5 bases of the junction unmatched. Germline lookup yields CDR1 SGHNT and CDR2 YYREEE (reference sequence). The CDR3 spans 14 residues. The sequencing sample was made of PBMCs or T cells enriched from blood (not recorded which). The receptor's source is a woman aged 25 to 39 who had recovered from COVID-19. The chain is built from TRBV5-4 and TRBJ1-4; 8 nucleotides align to TRBD1. Here the CDR3 reads CASSIQGDHEKLFF. Written as DNA, the CDR3 is TGTGCCAGCAGCATACAGGGGGACCATGAAAAACTGTTTTTT.